The clone carrying this TCR beta chain has a count of ten or more. The target antigen is unknown. The CDR3 has 13 amino acids. V gave up 2 bases and J gave up 4 bases; unmatched junction bases: 3. CDR1 SQVTM and CDR2 ANQGSEA come from the germline V gene. Individual cDNA molecules were tagged with unique molecular identifiers. TCRdb re-called the 5' RACE reads through MiXCR, storing one row per CDR3 protein. This sample has nearly 95,000 distinct CDR3 sequences, with 16% found just once. The data originate from a study of early T cells in non-severe SARS-CoV-2 infection. Study findings and constraints: Private and CD4 specificities were missed by VDJdb matching, which favored anti-spike CD8 responses.

The rearrangement uses TRBV29-1 and TRBJ1-2; 8 nucleotides line up with TRBD1. The sequence came from an adult who was a healthcare worker with PCR-confirmed SARS-CoV-2 infection or an uninfected control (not recorded which). This material consisted of whole blood, taken at baseline. The CDR3 DNA sequence: TGCAGCGTTGAATGGCAGGGGGCCTATGGCTACACCTTC. Translated: CSVEWQGAYGYTF.